These 17 T cell receptor beta chains were sequenced from one sample in a study of shared clonotypes between healthy human individuals. Profiled with immunoSEQ multiplex PCR; TCRdb holds only in-frame clones, not every one. Altogether about 110,000 clones are present, about 70% being singletons, with the ten largest covering around 26%. The sequenced sample was memory CD8+ T cells sorted from blood. Sample subset: CD45RO+ cells pooled with CCR7-negative TemRA cells. Every receptor here comes from a woman in her twenties or thirties in good health.

As DNA, the CDR3 is TGTGCCAGCAGTTACGACCCAGGGGGCAATCAGCCCCAGCATTTT. Amino acid sequence: CASSYDPGGNQPQHF. The rearrangement links TRBV6-6 to TRBJ1-5, with D perhaps TRBD1 (6 bases). Germline lookup yields CDR1 MNHNY and CDR2 SVGAGI (reference sequence). This CDR3 is built from 15 residues. V gave up 2 bases and J gave up 2 bases, with 10 bases separating them.

The count of this clone is one. The chain joins TRBV10-1 to TRBJ1-2; 7 bases align to TRBD1. The CDR3 totals 15 residues. Germline-derived CDR1 and CDR2 are WNHNN and SYGVQD (reference sequence). V was pared by 11 bases and J by 5 bases, with 17 bases of the junction left unmatched. CDR3 sequence reads: CASKNLRGRNYGYTF. The CDR3 nucleotides are TGCGCCTCGAAGAACCTTAGGGGGCGGAATTATGGCTACACCTTC.

The chain has TRBV28 and TRBJ2-5, with 13 positions matching TRBD2. Germline loops: CDR1 MDHEN, CDR2 SYDVKM. The CDR3 sequence is 16 residues long. Trimming cost V 3 bases and J 5 bases; bases outside gene matches: 6. CDR3 in amino acids: CASSLLTSGRTETQYF. The CDR3, as DNA: TGTGCCAGCAGTTTGCTGACTAGCGGGAGGACGGAGACCCAGTACTTC.

V is TRBV28 and J is TRBJ2-5, with TRBD2 matching 10 bases. The J call may be mistaken, given a closer DNA end match to TRBJ2-7. Germline V CDR1 and CDR2: MDHEN, SYDVKM. This CDR3 spans 16 amino acids. The CDR3 sequence is CASGLAGEGWSYEQYF. CDR3 coding DNA: TGTGCCAGCGGGCTAGCGGGAGAGGGATGGTCCTACGAGCAGTACTTC.

The chain links TRBV7-2 to TRBJ2-1; no clear D gene. V was cut by 2 bases and J by 6 bases, with 8 bases left in between. The CDR3 has 13 residues. Germline CDR1 is SGHTA and CDR2 is FQGNSA. The DNA for the CDR3 is TGTGCCAGCAGCTTATACATATCCAATGAGCAGTTCTTC. Translated: CASSLYISNEQFF.

Only a few counts were recorded for this clone. This chain links TRBV6-4 with TRBJ2-2, with TRBD2 matching over 12 bases. The CDR3 length is 15 residues. The V and J ends lost 0 bases and 7 bases, in that order; junction bases with no gene match: 0. The V gene's germline CDR1 is MRHNA and CDR2 SNTAGT. The CDR3: CASSDSTSGSGELFF. The CDR3 DNA sequence: TGTGCCAGCAGTGACTCGACTAGCGGGAGCGGGGAGCTGTTTTTT.

In nucleotides, the CDR3 is TGTGCCAGCAGTGAAGAGACAAGGGCGGACACCATATATTTT. This codes for CASSEETRADTIYF. This chain uses TRBV6-1 with TRBJ1-3; D not certain. The V gene lost 1 base and the J gene lost 8 bases, with 12 bases spanning the gap. The CDR3 has 14 residues. CDR1 is MNHNS, CDR2 SASEGT, per germline.

This clone was counted a single time. V is TRBV27 and J is TRBJ1-4; D gene ambiguous. V shed 6 bases and J shed 3 bases, with 14 bases lying between them. The CDR3 sequence is 15 residues long. Germline V lookup: CDR1 MNHEY, CDR2 SMNVEV (reference sequence). The CDR3 DNA follows: TGTGCCAGCAGACTAGCTGGGATAGCTAATGAAAAACTGTTTTTT. Translating gives CASRLAGIANEKLFF.

The CDR3 loop reads CASSYHPTVETQYF. The CDR3 bases are TGTGCCAGCAGTTATCACCCCACGGTTGAGACCCAGTACTTC. The chain is built from TRBV6-5 and TRBJ2-5; D uncertain. V gave up 3 bases and J gave up 5 bases, with 13 bases separating them. CDR3 length equals 14 residues. The germline CDR1 and CDR2 sequences are MNHEY and SVGAGI.

As for this clone: It differs at one base from a far larger clone, so likely a read error. The sample has other DNA sequences that encode this CDR3 too. The rearrangement uses TRBV28 and TRBJ1-2; D is ambiguous. The CDR3 consists of 17 residues. Germline lookup yields CDR1 MDHEN and CDR2 SYDVKM. The CDR3 coding sequence is TGTGCCAGCAGTTTATTAAATCCCGGACCTGCGAACTATGGTTACACCTTC. It translates to CASSLLNPGPANYGYTF.

This chain connects TRBV18 to TRBJ2-6; D is perhaps TRBD2 (5 bases). V was clipped by 4 bases and J by 4 bases, with 14 bases between them. The CDR3 runs 16 residues. Germline-derived CDR1 and CDR2 are KGHSH and LQKENI. CDR3 in DNA: TGTGCCAGCTCACGGGTGGGAGTACCAGGGGCCAACGTCCTGACTTTC. Translating gives CASSRVGVPGANVLTF.

The rearrangement links TRBV19 to TRBJ2-7; TRBD2 aligns across 10 bases. This CDR3 spans 14 amino acids. Trimming cost V 3 bases and J 2 bases; bases outside gene matches: 1. The germline gives CDR1 LNHDA, CDR2 SQIVND (reference sequence). The CDR3 region has the DNA TGTGCCAGTAGTATGACTAGCGGGCCCTACGAGCAGTACTTC. As protein: CASSMTSGPYEQYF.

The rearrangement uses TRBV25-1 and TRBJ1-1; D might be TRBD1 (6 bases). Germline V gives CDR1 MGHDK, CDR2 SYGVNS. Trimming cost V 9 bases and J 8 bases, with 16 bases left between them. The CDR3 extends over 12 amino acids. As DNA, the CDR3 is TGTGCCAGTACGAAGACAGGATCCGAAGCTTTCTTT. Protein: CASTKTGSEAFF.

The chain combines TRBV11-2 with TRBJ2-5; no firm D call. Germline CDR1 reads SGHAT; CDR2 reads FQNNGV. V lost 5 bases and J lost 2, with 12 bases in between. The CDR3 loop spans 14 amino acids. The CDR3 coding sequence is TGTGCCAGCAGCCACTTCAGCGTACAAGAGACCCAGTACTTC. The encoded protein is CASSHFSVQETQYF.

The chain links TRBV5-6 to TRBJ2-7, with D uncertain. The CDR3 spans 14 residues. The V gene lost 4 bases and the J gene lost 5 bases, with 16 bases spanning the gap. In germline, CDR1 is SGHDT, CDR2 YYEEEE. CDR3 region: CASSIVARINEQYF. CDR3 nucleotide sequence: TGTGCCAGCAGCATAGTCGCCCGGATAAACGAGCAGTACTTC.

The chain carries TRBV11-2 and TRBJ1-4; D is ambiguous. Germline V gene lookup returns CDR1 SGHAT and CDR2 FQNNGV. The CDR3 covers 16 residues. Trimming removed 5 bases from V and 0 bases from J, with 13 bases in between. The CDR3 region is CASSALSGATNEKLFF. The CDR3, as DNA: TGTGCCAGCAGCGCACTATCGGGAGCAACTAATGAAAAACTGTTTTTT.

V is TRBV5-4 and J is TRBJ2-7, with D possibly matching TRBD1 (6 bases). V was clipped by 4 bases and J by 5 bases, with 7 bases between them. CDR3 length equals 11 residues. Germline CDR1 is SGHNT and CDR2 is YYREEE (reference sequence). The CDR3 sequence is CASSRGNEQYF. CDR3 bases: TGTGCCAGCAGCAGGGGGAACGAGCAGTACTTC.